This T cell receptor (beta chain) was found in a study of Graves' ophthalmopathy and Graves' hyperthyroidism. Study as a whole: Peripheral blood collection took place at initial diagnosis, before any treatment. Study-wide findings and caveats: In separating ophthalmopathy from stable hyperthyroidism, a 13-signature model achieved around 85% sensitivity and about 80% specificity.

RNA transcripts provided the template for amplifying TCR beta CDR3 regions. HTBI-primed RT-PCR formed the first round, and a multiplex PCR formed the second. TCRdb re-derived calls from the multiplex PCR reads in MiXCR, one entry per CDR3 protein. Among roughly 230,000 distinct CDR3 sequences listed, around a fifth were seen once. The CDR3 length is 13 residues. Germline V lookup: CDR1 KGHDR, CDR2 SFDVKD. V lost 7 bases and J lost 0, with 8 bases in between. There are many counts of this clonotype. Antigen unknown. Moderate-to-severe activity, CAS ≥3, NOSPECS ≥4 and duration under 3 months were recorded for donors with ophthalmopathy.

The chain employs TRBV24-1 and TRBJ1-1; tentatively, D is TRBD1 (6 bases). The specimen was peripheral blood. This receptor was taken from a woman between 50 and 59 years old with Graves' ophthalmopathy. The CDR3, as DNA: TGTGCCACCAGCAGGGGATTGAACACTGAAGCTTTCTTT. It codes for CATSRGLNTEAFF.